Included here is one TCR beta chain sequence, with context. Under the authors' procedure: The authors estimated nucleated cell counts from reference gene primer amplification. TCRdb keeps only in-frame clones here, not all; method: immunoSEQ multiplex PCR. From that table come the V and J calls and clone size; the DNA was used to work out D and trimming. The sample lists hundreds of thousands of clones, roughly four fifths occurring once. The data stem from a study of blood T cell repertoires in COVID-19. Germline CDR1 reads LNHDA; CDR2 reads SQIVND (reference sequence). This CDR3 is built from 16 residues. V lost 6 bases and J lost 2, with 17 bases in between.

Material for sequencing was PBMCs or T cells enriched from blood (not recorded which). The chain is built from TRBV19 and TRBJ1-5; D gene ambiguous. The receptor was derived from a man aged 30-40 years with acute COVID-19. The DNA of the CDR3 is TGTGCCAGTAGCCCAGGTTCTCCCCAGGGCAATCAGCCCCAGCATTTT. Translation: CASSPGSPQGNQPQHF.